Shown below are 8 T cell receptor beta chains from a single sample sequenced in a study of post-analysis software for immune sequencing data. Included in the TCR beta cDNA libraries were unique molecular identifiers. TCRdb processed the PCR reads anew with MiXCR; each CDR3 protein has one entry. The table records 350,000 to 450,000 distinct CDR3 sequences, 39% of them present only once. These receptors have no known antigen. General study results and limits: Relative to controls, patients had 4 or 5 TRBV segments at higher frequency, with TRBV5-6, TRBV5-1 and TRBV20-1 among these.

The material sequenced was blood. The receptors shown here come from a girl aged 2-15 years with multiple sclerosis.

There are a few counts of this clonotype. The chain uses TRBV29-1 and TRBJ1-1; D is undetermined. CDR1 is SQVTM, CDR2 ANQGSEA, per germline. The length of the CDR3 is 14 residues. Trimming stripped 3 bases from V and 1 base from J, with 12 bases between. CDR3 coding DNA: TGCAGCGTTGAGGAACAGAGGAGGAACACTGAAGCTTTCTTT. Protein sequence: CSVEEQRRNTEAFF. Looking up the rest from reference TRBV29-1 and TRBJ1-1 gives the full variable domain: SAVISQKPSRDICQRGTSLTIQCQVDSQVTMMFWYRQQPGQSLTLIATANQGSEATYESGFVIDKFPISRPNLTFSTLTVSNMSPEDSSIYLCSVEEQRRNTEAFFGQGTRLTVV.

The chain joins TRBV4-3 to TRBJ2-1; no clear D. The CDR3 is 14 residues long. With 2 bases removed from V and 7 bases from J, the gap between germline ends came to 12 bases. Germline CDR1 is LGHNA and CDR2 is YSLEER. CDR3 region: CASSQFMIDNEQFF. In DNA, the CDR3 is TGCGCCAGCAGCCAATTCATGATAGATAATGAGCAGTTCTTC.

This clonotype showed up just a few times. V usage is TRBV7-2 and J usage is TRBJ1-2; 7 bases are shared with TRBD1. The CDR3 runs 16 residues. Looked up from germline, CDR1 is SGHTA and CDR2 is FQGNSA. The V segment lost 5 bases and the J segment 5 bases; nucleotides outside the gene matches: 14. The CDR3 reads CASSPEGQPRSYGYTF. The CDR3 coding sequence is TGTGCCAGCAGCCCCGAGGGACAGCCCAGGTCGTATGGCTACACCTTC.

The rearrangement joins TRBV5-4 to TRBJ2-3; tentatively, D is TRBD1 (6 bases). The germline V gene has CDR1 SGHNT and CDR2 YYREEE (reference sequence). The CDR3 covers 14 residues. Trimming left V 3 bases short and J 0 bases short, with 8 bases between. The CDR3: CASSSDSSTDTQYF. CDR3 nucleotides: TGTGCCAGCAGCTCGGACAGCAGCACAGATACGCAGTATTTT.

V usage is TRBV14 and J usage is TRBJ1-6; 9 positions agree with TRBD1. Per the germline V gene, CDR1 is SGHDN and CDR2 is FVKESK. V lost 6 bases, J lost 9 bases, and 6 bases stayed unmatched. The CDR3 is 14 residues long. For the CDR3, the DNA is TGTGCCAGCAGTCAGGGACAGGGTTTTTCACCCCTCCACTTT. Translating it yields CASSQGQGFSPLHF.

V gene TRBV2 combines with J gene TRBJ2-1; no clear D. Trimming pared 6 bases from V and 0 bases from J, leaving 15 bases between. The CDR3 extends over 16 amino acids. Germline lookup yields CDR1 SNHLY and CDR2 FYNNEI. CDR3 in amino acids: CASREIDWSSYNEQFF. DNA for the CDR3: TGTGCCAGCAGGGAAATCGACTGGAGCTCCTACAATGAGCAGTTCTTC.

V and J are TRBV18 and TRBJ2-1, with 10 positions matching TRBD1. In germline, CDR1 is KGHSH, CDR2 LQKENI. The V segment lost 4 bases and the J segment 7 bases; nucleotides outside the gene matches: 7. The CDR3 contains 15 residues. For the CDR3, the DNA is TGTGCCAGCTCACTCGGGACAGGGGTTCGGAATGAGCAGTTCTTC. Translated: CASSLGTGVRNEQFF.

The chain couples TRBV12-3 or TRBV12-4 to TRBJ2-5; D ambiguous. This CDR3 contains 13 residues. Trimming cost V 3 bases and J 1 base, with 6 bases left between them. The CDR3 sequence is CASSFISQETQYF. The CDR3, as DNA: TGTGCCAGCAGTTTTATTAGCCAAGAGACCCAGTACTTC.